This is a list of T cell receptor beta chains from one sample in a study. TCRdb fed the 5' RACE reads into MiXCR, producing one record per CDR3 protein. The sample lists 7,500 to 10,000 distinct CDR3 sequences; roughly 60% were seen once. The sample comprised tumor-infiltrating memory CD4+ T cells sorted from the breast tumor. The source of these receptors is a female donor with breast cancer. Each CDR3 is given with its conserved first and last residue. The order of the fields is V gene, D gene, J gene, clone size, CDR3 DNA, CDR3 protein. D genes are given only for firm matches. Some rows mark clone size as missing; the rest say once, few, many or name a class of expanded clone.

>TRBV7-9|NA|TRBJ2-2|NA
TGTGCCAGCAGCTCAGGGGCGGGAAACGAGGAGCTGTTTTTT
CASSSGAGNEELFF
>TRBV20-1|TRBD1|TRBJ2-2|NA
TGCAGTGCTGGCGGGACAGGGGGCCGAACCGGGGAGCTGTTTTTT
CSAGGTGGRTGELFF
>TRBV20-1|NA|TRBJ1-1|NA
TGCAGTGCTCCAACCACGCAGGGTCAGGCTGAAGCTTTCTTT
CSAPTTQGQAEAFF
>TRBV4-3|NA|TRBJ1-2|NA
TGCGCCAGCAGCCAAGAAGGGTCAGGGAACGATGGCTACACCTTC
CASSQEGSGNDGYTF
>TRBV20-1|NA|TRBJ1-5|NA
TGCAGTGCTAGCAGCAGGATAGGAAATCGGCCCCAGCATTTT
CSASSRIGNRPQHF
>TRBV9|NA|TRBJ1-2|NA
TGTGCCAGCAACTCCCTCGGGGTTGATGGCTACACCTTC
CASNSLGVDGYTF
>TRBV6-5|NA|TRBJ2-1|NA
TGTGCCAGCAGTCAAAGGGGGGGATGGGATGAGCAGTTCTTC
CASSQRGGWDEQFF
>TRBV4-3|NA|TRBJ1-5|NA
TGCGCCAGCAGCCAACGGGTTAGGCAGCCCCAGCATTTT
CASSQRVRQPQHF
>TRBV4-1|NA|TRBJ2-2|NA
TGCGCCAGCAGCCACCACAGCGGGCCGAACACCGGGGAGCTGTTTTTT
CASSHHSGPNTGELFF
>TRBV7-3|TRBD2|TRBJ2-1|few
TGTGCCAGCAGCTTCAAGCGGGACCACGAGCAGTTCTTC
CASSFKRDHEQFF